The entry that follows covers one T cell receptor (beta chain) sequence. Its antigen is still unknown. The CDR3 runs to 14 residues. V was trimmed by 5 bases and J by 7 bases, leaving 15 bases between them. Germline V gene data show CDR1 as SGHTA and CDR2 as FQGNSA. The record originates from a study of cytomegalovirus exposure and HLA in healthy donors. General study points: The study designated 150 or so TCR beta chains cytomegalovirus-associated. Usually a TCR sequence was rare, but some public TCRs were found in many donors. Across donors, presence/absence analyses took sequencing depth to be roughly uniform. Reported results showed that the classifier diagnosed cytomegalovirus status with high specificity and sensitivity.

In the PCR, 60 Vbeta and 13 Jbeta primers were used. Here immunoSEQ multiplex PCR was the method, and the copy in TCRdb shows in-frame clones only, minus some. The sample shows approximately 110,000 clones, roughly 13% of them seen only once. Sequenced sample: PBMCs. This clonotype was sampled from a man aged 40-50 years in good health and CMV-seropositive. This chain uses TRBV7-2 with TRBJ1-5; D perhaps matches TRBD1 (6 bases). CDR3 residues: CASSPAGGGQPQHF. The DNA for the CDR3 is TGTGCCAGCAGCCCCGCGGGGGGGGGCCAGCCCCAGCATTTT. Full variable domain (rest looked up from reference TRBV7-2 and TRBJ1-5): GAGVSQSPSNKVTEKGKDVELRCDPISGHTALYWYRQSLGQGLEFLIYFQGNSAPDKSGLPSDRFSAERTGGSVSTLTIQRTQQEDSAVYLCASSPAGGGQPQHFGDGTRLSIL.